The clone carrying this T cell receptor beta chain has just a few counts. As yet, its antigen is unknown. This sample is part of a study of T cells in Graves' hyperthyroidism and ophthalmopathy. Overall study context: Peripheral blood samples were taken at initial diagnosis, prior to any treatment.

Fresh peripheral blood, about 9.9 ml, yielded the PBMCs. Study results and limitations: In the analysis, a 13 V-J model separated ophthalmopathy from stable hyperthyroidism. In blood, most of the thyroid clonotypes expanded above 0.001 were also present.

CDR3 length equals 15 residues. Germline values: CDR1 MNHNS, CDR2 SASEGT. The ends were cut back, 5 bases at V and 2 bases at J, with 16 bases in the middle. TCR beta CDR3 regions were amplified from RNA. An initial round of RT-PCR targeting the TCR CDR3 relied on the HTBI primer set. TCRdb ran MiXCR on the multiplex PCR reads and lists one entry per CDR3 protein. This sample has over 500,000 distinct CDR3 sequences; roughly 15% occur once, and the top ten carry approximately 15%. The sequence derives from a woman under 30 with Graves' ophthalmopathy. The V and J genes are TRBV6-1 and TRBJ2-7; possible D gene TRBD2, 6 bases. Material: blood. The CDR3 reads CASSKPGEGAYEQYF. The CDR3 DNA sequence: TGTGCCAGCAGTAAACCGGGAGAGGGAGCCTACGAGCAGTACTTC.